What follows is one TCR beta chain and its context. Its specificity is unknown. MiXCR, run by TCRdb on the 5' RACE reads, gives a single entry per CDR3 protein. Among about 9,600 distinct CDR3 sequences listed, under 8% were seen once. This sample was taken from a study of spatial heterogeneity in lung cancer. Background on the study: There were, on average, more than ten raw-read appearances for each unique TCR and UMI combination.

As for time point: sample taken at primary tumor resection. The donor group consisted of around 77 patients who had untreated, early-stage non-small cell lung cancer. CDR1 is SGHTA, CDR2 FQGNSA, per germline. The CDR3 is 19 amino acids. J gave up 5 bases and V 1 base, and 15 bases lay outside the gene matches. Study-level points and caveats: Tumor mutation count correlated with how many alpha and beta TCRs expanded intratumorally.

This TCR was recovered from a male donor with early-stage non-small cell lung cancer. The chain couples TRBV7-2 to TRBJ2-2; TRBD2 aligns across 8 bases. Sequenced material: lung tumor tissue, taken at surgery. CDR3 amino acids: CASSLGLITGGALTGELFF. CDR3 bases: TGTGCCAGCAGCTTAGGTCTAATAACCGGGGGGGCACTAACCGGGGAGCTGTTTTTT. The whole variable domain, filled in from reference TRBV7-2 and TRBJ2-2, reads GAGVSQSPSNKVTEKGKDVELRCDPISGHTALYWYRQSLGQGLEFLIYFQGNSAPDKSGLPSDRFSAERTGGSVSTLTIQRTQQEDSAVYLCASSLGLITGGALTGELFFGEGSRLTVL.